The clone carrying this TCR beta chain appeared a few times. Its antigen is unknown. The time point is: pre-sensitization, week 0. Treatment given: therapeutic diphenylcyclopropenone sensitization with weekly scalp DPC. Blood draws came before every patch-test application. The CDR3 spans 13 residues. Germline V CDR1 and CDR2: ENHRY, SYGVKD. V dropped 7 bases and J dropped 0 bases, with 8 bases sitting between them. These data originate in a study of human T cells and chemical hapten exposure. Whole-study findings and limits: Counts of TCRs above 1 in 1000 frequency stayed unchanged with DPC sensitization.

Using its own MiXCR run on the RACE reads, TCRdb lists one record per CDR3 protein. There are approximately 79,000 distinct CDR3 sequences in the sample; 8.5% occur only once, and 2% to 3% lies in the top ten. This chain uses TRBV10-3 with TRBJ2-3; possibly TRBD2 for D (6 bases). The receptor comes from a man in his forties or fifties with alopecia areata. Some clones in this sample may be carry-over from other donors' samples. The sample in question was whole blood, obtained in connection with sensitization to the hapten diphenylcyclopropenone (DPC). Here the CDR3 DNA reads TGTGCCATCAAAGCGGGTAGCACAGATACGCAGTATTTT. Amino acids: CAIKAGSTDTQYF.